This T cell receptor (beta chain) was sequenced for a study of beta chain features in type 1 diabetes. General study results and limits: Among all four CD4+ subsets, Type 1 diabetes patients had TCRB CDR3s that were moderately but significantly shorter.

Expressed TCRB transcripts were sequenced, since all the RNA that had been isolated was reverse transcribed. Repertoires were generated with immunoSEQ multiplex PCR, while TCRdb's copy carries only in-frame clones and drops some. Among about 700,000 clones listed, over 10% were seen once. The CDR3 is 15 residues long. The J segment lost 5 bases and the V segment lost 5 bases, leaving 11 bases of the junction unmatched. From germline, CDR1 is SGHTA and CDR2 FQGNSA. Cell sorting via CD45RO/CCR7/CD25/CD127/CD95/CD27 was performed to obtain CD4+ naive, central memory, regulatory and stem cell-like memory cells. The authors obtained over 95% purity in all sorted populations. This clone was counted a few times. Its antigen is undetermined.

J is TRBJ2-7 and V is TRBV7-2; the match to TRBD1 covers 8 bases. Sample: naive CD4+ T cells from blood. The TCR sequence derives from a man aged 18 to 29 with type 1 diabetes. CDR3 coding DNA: TGTGCCAGCAGCCCGCGGACAGGGCCCTACCACGAGCAGTACTTC. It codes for CASSPRTGPYHEQYF.